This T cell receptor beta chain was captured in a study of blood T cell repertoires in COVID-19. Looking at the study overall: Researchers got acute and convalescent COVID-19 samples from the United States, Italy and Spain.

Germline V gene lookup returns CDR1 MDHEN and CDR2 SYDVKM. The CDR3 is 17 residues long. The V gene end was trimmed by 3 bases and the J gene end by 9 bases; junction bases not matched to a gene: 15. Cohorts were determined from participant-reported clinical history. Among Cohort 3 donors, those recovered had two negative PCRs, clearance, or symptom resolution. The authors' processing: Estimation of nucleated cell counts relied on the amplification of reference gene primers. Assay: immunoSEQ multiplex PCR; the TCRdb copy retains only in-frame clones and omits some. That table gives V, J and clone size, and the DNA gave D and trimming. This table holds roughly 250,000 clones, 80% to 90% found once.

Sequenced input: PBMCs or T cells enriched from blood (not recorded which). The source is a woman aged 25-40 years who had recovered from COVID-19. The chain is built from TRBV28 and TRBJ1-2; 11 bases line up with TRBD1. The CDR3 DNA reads TGTGCCAGCAGTTTTAGTGGGATTGGACAGGGGGCTGAAAGCTACACCTTC. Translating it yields CASSFSGIGQGAESYTF.